This TCR beta chain was sequenced during a study of cytomegalovirus exposure and HLA in healthy donors. As for this clone: As yet, its antigen is unknown.

Findings of the study overall: When presence/absence was analysed, sequencing depth was taken to be roughly uniform across donors.

The CDR3 runs to 15 residues. Trimming removed 5 bases from V and 4 bases from J; junction bases left unmatched: 7. Germline loops: CDR1 SGHVS, CDR2 FNYEAQ. 60 Vbeta and 13 Jbeta primers were used in PCR. Clones were read by immunoSEQ multiplex PCR, and TCRdb kept only the in-frame ones, dropping some. The data include around 110,000 clones; the top ten clones carry roughly 3.5%. The rearrangement uses TRBV7-6 and TRBJ1-4; 7 positions match TRBD1. The receptor was isolated from a man in his thirties or forties in good health and CMV-seronegative. The sample comprised PBMCs. DNA of the CDR3: TGTGCCAGCAGCCCTTACGACAGGGTTAATGAAAAACTGTTTTTT. Translation gives CASSPYDRVNEKLFF.